Below are 10 T cell receptor beta chains sequenced from a single sample in a study of T cell clones after liver transplantation. Sequenced by immunoSEQ multiplex PCR; TCRdb stores in-frame clones only, minus some. The sample yields some 60,000 clones, 70% seen once. The source material was CD4+ T cells from blood, sampled at the approximately 15-month timepoint. The receptors stem from a human patient who received a liver transplant. Some T cells may be the graft donor's.

The V and J genes are TRBV16 and TRBJ1-4, with D maybe TRBD1 (5 bases). Deletions cut 3 bases from V and 7 bases from J, with 27 bases between. Germline-derived CDR1 and CDR2 are KGHSY and FQNENV. The CDR3 spans 19 residues. CDR3 nucleotides: TGTGCCAGCAGCCAGCACTCCTTGACCGGGACCCAGGGAGGTGAAAAACTGTTTTTT. Its protein product is CASSQHSLTGTQGGEKLFF.

This clone was seen more than once but under ten times. This rearrangement joins TRBV15 to TRBJ1-2; 7 positions match TRBD1. V lost 5 bases and J lost 2; bases outside the gene matches: 5. CDR1 LNHNV and CDR2 YYDKDF come from the germline V gene (reference sequence). This CDR3 has 14 residues. CDR3 sequence reads: CATSAEQGNYGYTF. CDR3 coding DNA: TGTGCCACCAGCGCCGAACAGGGGAACTATGGCTACACCTTC.

The chain carries TRBV19 and TRBJ2-1; TRBD2 agrees at 7 bases. The CDR3 consists of 16 residues. V dropped 3 bases and J dropped 4; count of bases not matched to a gene: 9. In germline, CDR1 is LNHDA, CDR2 SQIVND (reference sequence). CDR3: CASSIPLAGVYNEQFF. CDR3 coding DNA: TGTGCCAGTAGTATCCCCTTGGCGGGAGTATACAATGAGCAGTTCTTC.

This chain joins TRBV6-1 and TRBJ1-4; D not resolved. This CDR3 is built from 15 residues. CDR1 and CDR2 from the germline V gene are MNHNS and SASEGT. Trimming removed 1 base at V and 0 bases at J, with 6 bases between. This CDR3 reads CASSEGDATNEKLFF. CDR3 in DNA: TGTGCCAGCAGTGAAGGAGATGCAACTAATGAAAAACTGTTTTTT.

The J gene is TRBJ1-6, the V gene TRBV5-6; tentative D call: TRBD1 (6 bases). Trimming shortened V by 0 bases and J by 9 bases, and 10 bases separated the two germline ends. The CDR3 runs 14 residues. Germline CDR1 reads SGHDT; CDR2 reads YYEEEE. In DNA form, the CDR3 reads TGTGCCAGCAGCTTGGAACAGGGAATTTCACCCCTCCACTTT. Its translation: CASSLEQGISPLHF.

V gene TRBV2 combines with J gene TRBJ2-7; TRBD1 might be the D (6 bases). The CDR3 loop spans 15 amino acids. CDR1 is SNHLY, CDR2 FYNNEI, per germline. Deletions cut 4 bases from V and 5 bases from J, with 18 bases between. The CDR3 loop reads CASSAGIQGVDEQYF. The CDR3, as DNA: TGTGCCAGCAGTGCCGGGATACAGGGTGTCGACGAGCAGTACTTC.

The gene calls are TRBV5-1 and TRBJ1-2, with D uncertain. The CDR3 has 13 amino acids. V was trimmed by 1 base and J by 4 bases, leaving 8 bases between them. Germline values: CDR1 SGHRS, CDR2 YFSETQ. The CDR3 nucleotides read TGCGCCAGCAGCTTGCTGGAGGGCTATGGCTACACCTTC. It yields the protein CASSLLEGYGYTF. Filled out from reference TRBV5-1 and TRBJ1-2, the complete variable domain reads KAGVTQTPRYLIKTRGQQVTLSCSPISGHRSVSWYQQTPGQGLQFLFEYFSETQRNKGNFPGRFSGRQFSNSRSEMNVSTLELGDSALYLCASSLLEGYGYTFGSGTRLTVV.

This chain joins TRBV6-1 and TRBJ1-6; maybe TRBD1 (5 bases). CDR1 and CDR2 from the germline V gene are MNHNS and SASEGT. This CDR3 is 14 amino acids long. V lost 1 base to trimming and J lost 10 bases, with 11 bases between them. This CDR3 is CASSEVRAGSPLHF. The CDR3 DNA sequence: TGTGCCAGCAGTGAAGTCAGGGCAGGCTCACCCCTCCACTTT.

The chain couples TRBV16 to TRBJ2-6; no reliable D call. Germline lookup yields CDR1 KGHSY and CDR2 FQNENV. The CDR3 loop spans 14 amino acids. V was cut by 6 bases and J by 2 bases, with 8 bases left in between. Here the CDR3 reads CASSPPAGANVLTF. The CDR3 DNA is TGTGCCAGCAGTCCCCCAGCTGGGGCCAACGTCCTGACTTTC.

In its sample, this clone was seen a few times. The J gene is TRBJ2-3, the V gene TRBV30; D may match TRBD1 or TRBD2 (5 bases each). Trimming pared 3 bases from V and 4 bases from J, leaving 17 bases between. The CDR3 consists of 15 residues. The germline gives CDR1 GTSNPN, CDR2 SVGIG (reference sequence). The CDR3 coding sequence is TGTGCCTGGAGGACGGGGTTGGGGCCGGCAGATACGCAGTATTTT. It yields the protein CAWRTGLGPADTQYF.